A single T cell receptor (beta chain) is shown here with its context. Its target is unknown. This sample is drawn from a study of blood T cells in healthy people across ages. Findings and caveats of the study: Unknown donor CMV status possibly confounded expanded clonotype changes.

A second PCR of 7 to 11 cycles used a sample-barcoded 5' primer and a J-beta primer mix. TCRdb itself ran the 5' RACE reads through MiXCR, one entry per CDR3 protein. The sample contains more than 700,000 distinct CDR3 sequences, 53% of which appear only once. CDR3 length: 13 amino acids. J lost 5 bases, V lost 6 bases, and 9 bases had no gene match. Germline V gene sequence: CDR1 DFQATT, CDR2 SNEGSKA (reference sequence). The chain joins TRBV20-1 to TRBJ1-2, with 7 bases matching TRBD1. Sequencing was carried out using blood. This receptor was identified in a man of 80 years or more in good health. DNA of the CDR3: TGCAGTGCCCCTCGGACAGGAGGATATGGCTACACCTTC. The encoded protein is CSAPRTGGYGYTF.